What follows are 14 T cell receptor beta chains derived from one specimen sequenced in a study of blood T cell repertoires in COVID-19. Assay: immunoSEQ multiplex PCR; the TCRdb copy retains only in-frame clones and omits some. The sample lists about 370,000 clones, 90% to 95% seen once, with 0.86% in the top ten. Sequenced sample: PBMCs or T cells enriched from blood (not recorded which). The source is a woman in her thirties or forties who had been exposed to COVID-19.

The chain links TRBV6-4 to TRBJ1-2, with a possible D match to TRBD1 (6 bases). The CDR3 consists of 14 residues. Per the germline V gene, CDR1 is MRHNA and CDR2 is SNTAGT. V shed 4 bases and J shed 4 bases, with 13 bases lying between them. CDR3 loop: CASSVDSASYGYTF. CDR3 DNA sequence: TGTGCCAGCAGTGTGGACAGCGCATCCTATGGCTACACCTTC.

This sequence joins TRBV20-1 and TRBJ1-1, with 8 nucleotides matching TRBD1. The germline gives CDR1 DFQATT, CDR2 SNEGSKA (reference sequence). V was pared by 4 bases and J by 7 bases, with 2 bases of the junction left unmatched. This CDR3 region has 11 residues. CDR3 region: CSATDRGEAFF. CDR3 bases: TGCAGTGCTACAGACAGGGGTGAAGCTTTCTTT.

J is TRBJ2-1 and V is TRBV28, with 8 positions matching TRBD1. CDR3 length: 15 amino acids. CDR1 is MDHEN and CDR2 is SYDVKM in the germline V gene. V was pared by 6 bases and J by 7 bases, with 11 bases of the junction left unmatched. The CDR3 DNA reads as TGTGCCAGCAGCCCCCCGGGACAGGTACTAAATGAGCAGTTCTTC. As protein: CASSPPGQVLNEQFF.

This chain connects TRBV19 to TRBJ1-3; no definite D call. The CDR3 extends over 15 amino acids. Germline V gene data show CDR1 as LNHDA and CDR2 as SQIVND (reference sequence). Trimming removed 3 bases from V and 0 bases from J, with 9 bases in between. The CDR3 here is CASSIGFTSGNTIYF. The CDR3 DNA reads TGTGCCAGTAGTATCGGGTTTACCTCTGGAAACACCATATATTTT.

This clone was seen a single time. V gene TRBV6-4 combines with J gene TRBJ1-5, with D perhaps TRBD1 (5 bases). This CDR3 contains 14 residues. V lost 10 bases and J lost 0, with 13 bases in between. Germline assignment: CDR1 MRHNA and CDR2 SNTAGT. Here the CDR3 DNA reads TGTGCCACCCAGAGACAGATTAGCAATCAGCCCCAGCATTTT. Translating gives CATQRQISNQPQHF.

The rearrangement joins TRBV30 to TRBJ1-6; 7 nucleotides align to TRBD1. Germline lookup yields CDR1 GTSNPN and CDR2 SVGIG (reference sequence). V lost 3 bases, J lost 10 bases, and 12 bases stayed unmatched. This CDR3 has 15 amino acids. The CDR3 region is CAWSSGTAQGSPLHF. CDR3 nucleotides: TGTGCCTGGAGCTCCGGGACAGCCCAGGGATCACCCCTCCACTTT.

V and J are TRBV11-3 and TRBJ1-1, with unresolved D. The CDR3 is 13 residues long. CDR1 is SGHNT, CDR2 YENEEA, per germline. V lost 0 bases and J 10 bases, leaving 12 bases between the germline ends. CDR3 loop: CASSLDGSRGAFF. The CDR3 region has the DNA TGTGCCAGCAGCTTAGATGGGTCCCGAGGAGCTTTCTTT.

The J gene is TRBJ1-1, the V gene TRBV19; no clear D. Germline assignment: CDR1 LNHDA and CDR2 SQIVND (reference sequence). Trimming took off 6 bases at V and 2 bases at J, with 16 bases between the two ends. The CDR3 runs 15 residues. The CDR3 loop reads CASRQFQAPNTEAFF. In DNA, the CDR3 is TGTGCCAGTAGACAATTTCAGGCTCCTAACACTGAAGCTTTCTTT.

The rearrangement joins TRBV2 to TRBJ2-7; 9 bases line up with TRBD1. The CDR3 runs to 14 residues. The trim removed 6 bases at V and 4 bases at J, leaving 7 bases unmatched. Germline CDR1 SNHLY, CDR2 FYNNEI. The CDR3 nucleotides read TGTGCCAGCAGGGGTACCGGGACAGGGTACGAGCAGTACTTC. Translation: CASRGTGTGYEQYF.

The sample holds one count of this clone. The chain couples TRBV7-2 to TRBJ1-2; 7 bases align to TRBD1. Looked up from germline, CDR1 is SGHTA and CDR2 is FQGNSA. The CDR3 is 15 residues long. V gave up 0 bases and J gave up 3 bases; unmatched junction bases: 4. The CDR3 nucleotides read TGTGCCAGCAGCTTAGCAGAGGGGGCCTACTATGGCTACACCTTC. This translates into CASSLAEGAYYGYTF.

This chain connects TRBV3-1 (or the pseudogene TRBV3-2) to TRBJ1-2; 8 nucleotides agree with TRBD1. J was trimmed by 6 bases and V by 4 bases; bases with no gene match: 7. This CDR3 is built from 14 residues. The germline CDR1 and CDR2 sequences are LGHDT and YNNKEL (reference sequence). The CDR3 reads CASSPGGFRNGYTF. The CDR3 bases are TGTGCCAGCAGCCCAGGGGGCTTTAGAAATGGCTACACCTTC.

The chain is built from TRBV19 and TRBJ1-5; possible D gene TRBD1, 5 bases. The CDR3 is made up of 11 amino acids. Germline CDR1 reads LNHDA; CDR2 reads SQIVND (reference sequence). The V end lost 10 bases, the J end lost 10 bases, and 14 bases lay between the germline ends. CDR3 amino acids: CATMGEGPQHF. The CDR3 DNA is TGTGCCACTATGGGGGAGGGCCCCCAGCATTTT.

This clone was found once. The gene calls are TRBV14 and TRBJ1-2, with 8 bases identical to TRBD1. Germline CDR1 is SGHDN and CDR2 is FVKESK. CDR3 length equals 16 residues. V gave up 1 base and J gave up 4 bases; unmatched junction bases: 8. This chain's CDR3 is CASSQATGVTGYGYTF. The CDR3 DNA reads TGTGCCAGCAGCCAAGCGACAGGGGTCACGGGCTATGGCTACACCTTC.

The chain joins TRBV19 to TRBJ1-2, with D possibly matching TRBD1 (5 bases). The length of the CDR3 is 14 residues. Looked up from germline, CDR1 is LNHDA and CDR2 is SQIVND (reference sequence). The chain's CDR3 is CATQAGAATAGYTF. CDR3 bases: TGTGCTACTCAAGCTGGGGCAGCCACGGCTGGCTACACCTTC.